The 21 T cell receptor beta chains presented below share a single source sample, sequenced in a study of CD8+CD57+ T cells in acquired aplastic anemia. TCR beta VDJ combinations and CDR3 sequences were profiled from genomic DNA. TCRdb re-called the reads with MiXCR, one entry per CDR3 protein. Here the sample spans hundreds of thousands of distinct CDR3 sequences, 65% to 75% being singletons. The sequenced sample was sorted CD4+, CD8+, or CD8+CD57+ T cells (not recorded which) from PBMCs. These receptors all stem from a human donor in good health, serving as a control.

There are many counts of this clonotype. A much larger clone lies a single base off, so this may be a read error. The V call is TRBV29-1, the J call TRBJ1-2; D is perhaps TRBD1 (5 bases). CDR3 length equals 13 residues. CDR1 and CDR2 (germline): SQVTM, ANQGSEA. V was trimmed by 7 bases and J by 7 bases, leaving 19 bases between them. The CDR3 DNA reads TGCAGCGCCGGCCGGATTGGGGACTGTGGCTACACCTTC. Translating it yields CSAGRIGDCGYTF.

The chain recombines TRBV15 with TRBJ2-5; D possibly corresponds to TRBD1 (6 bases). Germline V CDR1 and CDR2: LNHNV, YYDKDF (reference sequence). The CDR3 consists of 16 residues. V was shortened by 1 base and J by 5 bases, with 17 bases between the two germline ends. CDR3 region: CATSRVKQGVGETQYF. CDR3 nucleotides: TGTGCCACCAGCAGAGTCAAACAGGGCGTCGGGGAGACCCAGTACTTC.

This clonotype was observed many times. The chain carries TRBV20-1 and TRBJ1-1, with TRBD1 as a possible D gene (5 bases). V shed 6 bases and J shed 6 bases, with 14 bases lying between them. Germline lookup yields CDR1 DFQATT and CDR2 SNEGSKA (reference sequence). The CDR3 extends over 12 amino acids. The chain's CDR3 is CSAPSQAAEAFF. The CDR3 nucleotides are TGCAGTGCGCCATCACAGGCGGCTGAAGCTTTCTTT.

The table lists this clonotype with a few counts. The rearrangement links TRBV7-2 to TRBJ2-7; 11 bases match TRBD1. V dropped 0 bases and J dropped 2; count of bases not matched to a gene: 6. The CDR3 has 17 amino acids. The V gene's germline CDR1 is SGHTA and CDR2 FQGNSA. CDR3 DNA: TGTGCCAGCAGCTTAGCATTTCCGGGACAGGGGGCCTACGAGCAGTACTTC. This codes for CASSLAFPGQGAYEQYF.

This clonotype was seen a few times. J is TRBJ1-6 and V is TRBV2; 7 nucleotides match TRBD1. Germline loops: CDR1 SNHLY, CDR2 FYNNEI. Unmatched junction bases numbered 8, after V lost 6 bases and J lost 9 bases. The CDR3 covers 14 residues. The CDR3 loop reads CASRVRQGGSPLHF. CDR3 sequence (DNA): TGTGCCAGCAGGGTTCGACAGGGAGGTTCACCCCTCCACTTT.

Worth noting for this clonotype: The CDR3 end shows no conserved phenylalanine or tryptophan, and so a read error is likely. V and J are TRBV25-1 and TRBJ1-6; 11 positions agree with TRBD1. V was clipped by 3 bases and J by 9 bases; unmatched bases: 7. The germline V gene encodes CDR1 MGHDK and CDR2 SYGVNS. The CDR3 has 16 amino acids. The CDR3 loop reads CASSESGQGVSSPLHS. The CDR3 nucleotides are TGTGCCAGCAGTGAGTCGGGACAGGGGGTTTCTTCACCCCTCCACTCC.

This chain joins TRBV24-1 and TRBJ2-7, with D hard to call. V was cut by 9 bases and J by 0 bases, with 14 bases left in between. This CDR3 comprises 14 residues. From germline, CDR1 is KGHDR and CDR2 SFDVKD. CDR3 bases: TGTGCCACCTACAATACGGCAGTCTCCTACGAGCAGTACTTC. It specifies CATYNTAVSYEQYF.

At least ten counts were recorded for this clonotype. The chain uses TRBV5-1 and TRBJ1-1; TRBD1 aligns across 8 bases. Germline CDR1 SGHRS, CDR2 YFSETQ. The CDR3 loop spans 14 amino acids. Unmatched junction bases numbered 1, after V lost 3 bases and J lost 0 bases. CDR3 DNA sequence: TGCGCCAGCAGCTGGACAGGGATGAACACTGAAGCTTTCTTT. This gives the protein CASSWTGMNTEAFF. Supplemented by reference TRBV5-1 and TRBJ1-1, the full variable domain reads KAGVTQTPRYLIKTRGQQVTLSCSPISGHRSVSWYQQTPGQGLQFLFEYFSETQRNKGNFPGRFSGRQFSNSRSEMNVSTLELGDSALYLCASSWTGMNTEAFFGQGTRLTVV.

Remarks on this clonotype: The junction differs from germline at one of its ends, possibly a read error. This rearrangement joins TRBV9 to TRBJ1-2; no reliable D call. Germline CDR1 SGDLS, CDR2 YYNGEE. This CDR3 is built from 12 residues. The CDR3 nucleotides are TGTGCCAGCAGCTCACAGCCAGATGGGTACACCTTC. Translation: CASSSQPDGYTF.

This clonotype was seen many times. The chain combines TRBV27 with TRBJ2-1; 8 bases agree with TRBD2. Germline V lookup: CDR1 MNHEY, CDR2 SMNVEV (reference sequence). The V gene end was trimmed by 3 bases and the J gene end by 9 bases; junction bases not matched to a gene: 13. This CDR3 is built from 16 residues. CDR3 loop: CASSFDLAGSYAEQFF. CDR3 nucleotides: TGTGCCAGCAGTTTCGACCTAGCGGGTAGTTATGCTGAGCAGTTCTTC.

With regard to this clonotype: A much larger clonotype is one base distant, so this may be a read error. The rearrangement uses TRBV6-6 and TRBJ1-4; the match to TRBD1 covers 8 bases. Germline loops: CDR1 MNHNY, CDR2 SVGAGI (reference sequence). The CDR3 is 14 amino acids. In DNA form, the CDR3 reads TGTACCAGCAGCCAGGGGGCAGCTAATGAAAAACTGTTTTTT. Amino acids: CTSSQGAANEKLFF.

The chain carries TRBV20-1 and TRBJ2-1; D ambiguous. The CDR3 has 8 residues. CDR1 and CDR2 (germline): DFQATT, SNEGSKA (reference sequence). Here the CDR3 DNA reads TGCGGGTACAATGAGCAGTTCTTC. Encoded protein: CGYNEQFF.

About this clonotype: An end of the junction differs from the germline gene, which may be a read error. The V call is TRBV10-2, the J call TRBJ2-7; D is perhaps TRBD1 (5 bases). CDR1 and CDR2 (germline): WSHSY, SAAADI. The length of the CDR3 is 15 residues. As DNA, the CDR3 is TGTGCCATCAGTGAGACGGCAGGGATCCCCTCTGGGCCGTACTTC. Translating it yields CAISETAGIPSGPYF.

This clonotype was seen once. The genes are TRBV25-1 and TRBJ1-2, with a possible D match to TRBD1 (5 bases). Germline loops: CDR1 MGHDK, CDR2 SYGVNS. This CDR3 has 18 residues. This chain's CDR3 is CSVDLGATREHGDYGYTF. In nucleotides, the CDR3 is TGTTCTGTCGACCTGGGTGCTACCAGGGAACACGGGGACTATGGCTACACCTTC.

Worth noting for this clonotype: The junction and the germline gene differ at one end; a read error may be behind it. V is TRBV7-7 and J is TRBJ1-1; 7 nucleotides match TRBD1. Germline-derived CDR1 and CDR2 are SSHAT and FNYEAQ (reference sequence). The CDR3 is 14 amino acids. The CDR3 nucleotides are TGTGCTAGCAGCTTAGGAGGGGGCCTCCGAGCAGTATTTTTT. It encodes CASSLGGGLRAVFF.

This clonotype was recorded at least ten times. DNA for the CDR3: TGTGCCACCAGCAGAGACGGCCTGAGGGATGAAAAACTGTTTTTT. Translation gives CATSRDGLRDEKLFF. J is TRBJ1-4 and V is TRBV15; unclear D gene. Germline CDR1 LNHNV, CDR2 YYDKDF (reference sequence). The CDR3 runs to 15 residues. V was pared by 0 bases and J by 6 bases, with 11 bases between.

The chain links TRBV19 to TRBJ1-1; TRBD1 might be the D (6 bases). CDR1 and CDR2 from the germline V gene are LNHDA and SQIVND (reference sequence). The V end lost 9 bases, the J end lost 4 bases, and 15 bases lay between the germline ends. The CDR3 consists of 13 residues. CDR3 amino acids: CASTGQRGTEAFF. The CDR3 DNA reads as TGTGCCAGCACCGGACAGAGGGGCACTGAAGCTTTCTTT.

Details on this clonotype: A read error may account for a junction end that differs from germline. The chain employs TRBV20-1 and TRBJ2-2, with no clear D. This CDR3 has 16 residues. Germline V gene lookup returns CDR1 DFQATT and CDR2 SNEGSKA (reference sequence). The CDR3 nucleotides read TGCAGCGCTAGAGATGGCCCTGGCTACAACACCGGGGAGCTGTTTTTT. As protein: CSARDGPGYNTGELFF.

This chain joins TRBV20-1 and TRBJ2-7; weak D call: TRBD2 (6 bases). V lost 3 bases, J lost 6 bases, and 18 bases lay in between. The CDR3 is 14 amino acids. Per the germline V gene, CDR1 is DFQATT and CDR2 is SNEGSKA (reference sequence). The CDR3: CSARGGEEGAEQYF. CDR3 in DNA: TGCAGTGCTAGGGGCGGGGAAGAGGGCGCCGAGCAGTACTTC.

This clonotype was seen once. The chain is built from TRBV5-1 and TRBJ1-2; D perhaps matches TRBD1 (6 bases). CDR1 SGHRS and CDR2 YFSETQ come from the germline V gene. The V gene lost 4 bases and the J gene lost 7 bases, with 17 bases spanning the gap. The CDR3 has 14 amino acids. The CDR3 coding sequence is TGCGCCAGCAGCCCAAGTCCGGAGGACAGTGGCTACACCTTC. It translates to CASSPSPEDSGYTF.

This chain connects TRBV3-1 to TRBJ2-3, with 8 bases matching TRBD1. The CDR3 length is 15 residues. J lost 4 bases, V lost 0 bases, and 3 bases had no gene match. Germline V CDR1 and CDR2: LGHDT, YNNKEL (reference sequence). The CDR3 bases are TGTGCCAGCAGCCAAGATCCGGACAGGGCAGATACGCAGTATTTT. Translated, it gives CASSQDPDRADTQYF.